Below, 2 T cell receptor beta chains from the same sample are listed, as sequenced in a study of cytomegalovirus exposure and HLA in healthy donors. 13 Jbeta primers and 60 Vbeta primers were used for the PCR. Clones were read by immunoSEQ multiplex PCR, and TCRdb kept only the in-frame ones, dropping some. There are around 130,000 clones in the sample; about 82% occur only once, and 5% to 5.5% lies in the top ten. The sequencing input was PBMCs. The receptor set was obtained from a man aged 25-45 years in good health and CMV-seronegative.

The chain is built from TRBV28 and TRBJ2-1, with D possibly being TRBD1 (5 bases). Germline V gene data show CDR1 as MDHEN and CDR2 as SYDVKM. This CDR3 is 15 amino acids long. V lost 5 bases, J lost 5 bases, and 16 bases lay in between. CDR3 nucleotides: TGTGCCAGCAGTCGACAGTATACGTCACACAATGAGCAGTTCTTC. Its translation is CASSRQYTSHNEQFF.

This chain uses TRBV6-5 with TRBJ2-5; D unclear. V gave up 2 bases and J gave up 5 bases, with 9 bases separating them. The CDR3 has 13 residues. Germline CDR1 MNHEY, CDR2 SVGAGI. This CDR3 reads CASSYAIRETQYF. The CDR3 coding sequence is TGTGCCAGCAGTTACGCAATTCGGGAGACCCAGTACTTC.